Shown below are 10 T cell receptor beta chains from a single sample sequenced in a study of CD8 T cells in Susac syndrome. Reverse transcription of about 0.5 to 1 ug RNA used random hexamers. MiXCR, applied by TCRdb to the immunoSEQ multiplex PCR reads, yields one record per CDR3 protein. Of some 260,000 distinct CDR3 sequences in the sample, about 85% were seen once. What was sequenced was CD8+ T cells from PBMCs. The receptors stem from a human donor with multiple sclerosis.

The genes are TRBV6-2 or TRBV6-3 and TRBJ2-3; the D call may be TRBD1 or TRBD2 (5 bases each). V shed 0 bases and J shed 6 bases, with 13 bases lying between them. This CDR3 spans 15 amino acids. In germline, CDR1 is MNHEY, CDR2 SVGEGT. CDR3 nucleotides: TGTGCCAGCAGTTACTCGACAGAGTCGGGGGATACGCAGTATTTT. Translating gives CASSYSTESGDTQYF.

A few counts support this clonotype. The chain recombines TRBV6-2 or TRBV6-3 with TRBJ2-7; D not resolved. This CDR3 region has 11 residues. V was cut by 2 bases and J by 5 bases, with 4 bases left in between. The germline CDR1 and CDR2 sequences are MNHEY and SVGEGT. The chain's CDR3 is CASSYVHEQYF. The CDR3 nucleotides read TGTGCCAGCAGTTACGTTCACGAGCAGTACTTC.

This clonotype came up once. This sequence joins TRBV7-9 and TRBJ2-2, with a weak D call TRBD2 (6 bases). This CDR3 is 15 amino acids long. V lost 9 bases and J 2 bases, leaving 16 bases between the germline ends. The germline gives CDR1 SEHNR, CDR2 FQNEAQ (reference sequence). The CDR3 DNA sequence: TGTGCCAGTAGGAACCCCGGGACTAACACCGGGGAGCTGTTTTTT. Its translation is CASRNPGTNTGELFF.

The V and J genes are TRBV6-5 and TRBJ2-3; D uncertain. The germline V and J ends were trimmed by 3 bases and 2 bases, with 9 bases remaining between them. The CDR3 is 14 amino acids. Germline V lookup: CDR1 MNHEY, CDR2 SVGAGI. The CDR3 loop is CASSYASITDTQYF. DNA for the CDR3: TGTGCCAGCAGTTATGCTTCGATCACAGATACGCAGTATTTT.

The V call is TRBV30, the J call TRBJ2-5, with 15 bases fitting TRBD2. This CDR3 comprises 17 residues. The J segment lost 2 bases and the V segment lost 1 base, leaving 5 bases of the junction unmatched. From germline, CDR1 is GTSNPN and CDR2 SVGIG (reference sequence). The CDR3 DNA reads TGTGCCTGGAGTGCCGGACTAGCGGGAGGGCCTCAAGAGACCCAGTACTTC. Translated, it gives CAWSAGLAGGPQETQYF.

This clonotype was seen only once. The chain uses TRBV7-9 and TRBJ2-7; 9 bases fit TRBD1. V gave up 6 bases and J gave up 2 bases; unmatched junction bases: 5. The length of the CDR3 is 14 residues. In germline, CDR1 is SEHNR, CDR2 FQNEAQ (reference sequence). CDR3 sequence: CASSGDRVTYEQYF. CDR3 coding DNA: TGTGCCAGCAGTGGGGACAGGGTCACCTACGAGCAGTACTTC.

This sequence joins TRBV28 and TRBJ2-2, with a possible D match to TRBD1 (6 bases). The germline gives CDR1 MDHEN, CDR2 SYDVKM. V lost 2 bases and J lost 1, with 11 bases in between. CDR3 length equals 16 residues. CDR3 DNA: TGTGCCAGCAGTTTAGAAGGGACATGGAACACCGGGGAGCTGTTTTTT. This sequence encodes CASSLEGTWNTGELFF.

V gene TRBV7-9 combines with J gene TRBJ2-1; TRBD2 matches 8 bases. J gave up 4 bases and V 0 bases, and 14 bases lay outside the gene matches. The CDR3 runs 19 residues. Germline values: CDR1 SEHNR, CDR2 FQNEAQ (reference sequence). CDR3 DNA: TGTGCCAGCAGCTTAGCTTCAGCGGGTTGGCGGGAGGAGTACAATGAGCAGTTCTTC. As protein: CASSLASAGWREEYNEQFF.

Here the CDR3 DNA reads TGTGCCAGCAGTGAATTCCCCCACAATGAGCAGTTCTTC. This translates into CASSEFPHNEQFF. The chain links TRBV6-1 to TRBJ2-1; D is uncertain. V lost 2 bases and J 5 bases, leaving 7 bases between the germline ends. The CDR3 contains 13 residues. Germline values: CDR1 MNHNS, CDR2 SASEGT.

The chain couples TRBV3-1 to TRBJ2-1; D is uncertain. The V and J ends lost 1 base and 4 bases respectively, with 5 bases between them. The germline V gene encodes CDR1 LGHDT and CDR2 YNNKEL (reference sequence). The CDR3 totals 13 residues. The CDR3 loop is CASSQGGYNEQFF. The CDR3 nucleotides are TGTGCCAGCAGCCAAGGGGGATACAATGAGCAGTTCTTC.